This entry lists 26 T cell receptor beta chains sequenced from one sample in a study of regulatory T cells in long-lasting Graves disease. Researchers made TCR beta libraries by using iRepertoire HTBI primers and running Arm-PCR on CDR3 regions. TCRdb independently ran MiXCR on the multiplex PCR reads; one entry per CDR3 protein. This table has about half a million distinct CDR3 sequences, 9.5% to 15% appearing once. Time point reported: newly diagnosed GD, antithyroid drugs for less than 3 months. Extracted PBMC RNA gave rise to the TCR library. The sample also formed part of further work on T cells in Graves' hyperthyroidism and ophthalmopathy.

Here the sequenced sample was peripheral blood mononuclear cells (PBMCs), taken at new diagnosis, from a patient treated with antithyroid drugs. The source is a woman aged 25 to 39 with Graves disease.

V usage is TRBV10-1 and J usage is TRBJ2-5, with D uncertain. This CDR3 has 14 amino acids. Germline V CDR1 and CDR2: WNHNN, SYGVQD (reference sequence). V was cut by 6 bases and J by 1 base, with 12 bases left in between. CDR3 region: CASSPGRSQETQYF. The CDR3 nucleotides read TGCGCCAGCAGCCCCGGGCGGTCCCAAGAGACCCAGTACTTC.

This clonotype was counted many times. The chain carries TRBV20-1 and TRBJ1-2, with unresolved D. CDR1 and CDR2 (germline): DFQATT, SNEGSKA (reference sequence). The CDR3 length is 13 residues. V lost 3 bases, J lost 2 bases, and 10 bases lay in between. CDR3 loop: CSASTPVNYGYTF. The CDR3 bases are TGCAGTGCTAGCACCCCTGTAAACTATGGCTACACCTTC.

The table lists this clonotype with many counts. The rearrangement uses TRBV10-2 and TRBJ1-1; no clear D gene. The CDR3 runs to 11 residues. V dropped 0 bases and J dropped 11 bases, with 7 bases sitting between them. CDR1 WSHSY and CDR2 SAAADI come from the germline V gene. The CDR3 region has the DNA TGCGCCAGCAGTGAGTCGATTGAGGCTTTCTTT. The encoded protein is CASSESIEAFF.

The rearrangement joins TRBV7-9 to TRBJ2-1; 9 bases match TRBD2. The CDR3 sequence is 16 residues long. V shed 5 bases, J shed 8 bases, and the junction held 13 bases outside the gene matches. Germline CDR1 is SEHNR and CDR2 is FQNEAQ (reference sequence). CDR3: CASSAPRTSEIHEQFF. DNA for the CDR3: TGTGCCAGCAGCGCCCCCCGGACTAGCGAAATCCATGAGCAGTTCTTC.

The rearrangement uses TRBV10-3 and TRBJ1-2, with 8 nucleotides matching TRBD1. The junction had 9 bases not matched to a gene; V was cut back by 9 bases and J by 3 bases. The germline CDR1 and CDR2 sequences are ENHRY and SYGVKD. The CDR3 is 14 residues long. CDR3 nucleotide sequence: TGTGCCATTACAGAGGACAGGGAGGACTATGGCTACACCTTC. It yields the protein CAITEDREDYGYTF.

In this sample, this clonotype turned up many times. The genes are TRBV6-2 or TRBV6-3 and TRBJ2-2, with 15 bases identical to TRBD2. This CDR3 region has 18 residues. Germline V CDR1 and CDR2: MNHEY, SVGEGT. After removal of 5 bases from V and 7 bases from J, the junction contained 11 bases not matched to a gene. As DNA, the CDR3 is TGTGCCAGCAGTCCCGCCCCGGGACTAGCGGGAGGCGGCGGGGAGCTGTTTTTT. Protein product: CASSPAPGLAGGGGELFF.

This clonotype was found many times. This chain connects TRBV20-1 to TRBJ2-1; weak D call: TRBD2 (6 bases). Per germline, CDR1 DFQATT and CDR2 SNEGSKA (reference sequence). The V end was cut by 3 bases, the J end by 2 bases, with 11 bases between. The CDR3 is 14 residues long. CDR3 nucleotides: TGCAGTGCTAGTGGGCGGAGGGCCTACAATGAGCAGTTCTTC. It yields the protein CSASGRRAYNEQFF.

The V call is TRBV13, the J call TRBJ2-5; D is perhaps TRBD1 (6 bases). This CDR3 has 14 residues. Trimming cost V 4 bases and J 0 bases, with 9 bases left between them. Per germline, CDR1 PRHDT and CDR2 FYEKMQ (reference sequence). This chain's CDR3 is CASSSDRHQETQYF. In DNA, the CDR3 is TGTGCCAGCAGCTCCGACAGGCACCAAGAGACCCAGTACTTC.

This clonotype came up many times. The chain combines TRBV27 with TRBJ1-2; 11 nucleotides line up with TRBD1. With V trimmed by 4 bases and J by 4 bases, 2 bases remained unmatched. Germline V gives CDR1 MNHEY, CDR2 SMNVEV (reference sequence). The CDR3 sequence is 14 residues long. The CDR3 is CASSWTGGGYGYTF. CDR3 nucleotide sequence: TGTGCCAGCAGTTGGACAGGGGGCGGCTATGGCTACACCTTC.

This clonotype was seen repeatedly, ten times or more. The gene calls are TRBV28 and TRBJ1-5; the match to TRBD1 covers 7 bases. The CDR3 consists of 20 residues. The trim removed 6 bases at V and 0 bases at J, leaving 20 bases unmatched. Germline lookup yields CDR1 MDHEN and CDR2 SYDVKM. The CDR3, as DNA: TGTGCCAGCAGCTACCGCCGGTCACAGGGGCATTGGCCTAGCAATCAGCCCCAGCATTTT. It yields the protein CASSYRRSQGHWPSNQPQHF. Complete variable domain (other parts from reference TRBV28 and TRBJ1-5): DVKVTQSSRYLVKRTGEKVFLECVQDMDHENMFWYRQDPGLGLRLIYFSYDVKMKEKGDIPEGYSVSREKKERFSLILESASTNQTSMYLCASSYRRSQGHWPSNQPQHFGDGTRLSIL.

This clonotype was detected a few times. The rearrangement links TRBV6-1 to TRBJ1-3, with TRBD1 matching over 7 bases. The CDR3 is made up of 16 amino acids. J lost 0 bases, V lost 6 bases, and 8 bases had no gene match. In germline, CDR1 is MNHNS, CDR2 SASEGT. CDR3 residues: CASSQNGDSSGNTIYF. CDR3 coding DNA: TGTGCCAGCAGCCAGAACGGGGACAGCTCTGGAAACACCATATATTTT.

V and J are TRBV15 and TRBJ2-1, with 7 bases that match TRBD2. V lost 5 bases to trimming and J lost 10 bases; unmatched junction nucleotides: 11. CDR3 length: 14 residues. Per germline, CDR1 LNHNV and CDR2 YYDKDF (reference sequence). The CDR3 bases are TGTGCCACCAGCGGGAGGGCTTTCTCCTACGAGCAGTTCTTC. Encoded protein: CATSGRAFSYEQFF.

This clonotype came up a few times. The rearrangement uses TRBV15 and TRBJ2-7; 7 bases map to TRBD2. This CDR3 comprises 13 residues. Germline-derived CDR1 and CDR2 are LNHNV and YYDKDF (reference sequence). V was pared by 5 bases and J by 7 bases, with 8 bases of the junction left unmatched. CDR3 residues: CATSRLEREEQYF. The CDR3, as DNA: TGTGCCACCAGCCGATTGGAGCGGGAAGAGCAGTACTTC.

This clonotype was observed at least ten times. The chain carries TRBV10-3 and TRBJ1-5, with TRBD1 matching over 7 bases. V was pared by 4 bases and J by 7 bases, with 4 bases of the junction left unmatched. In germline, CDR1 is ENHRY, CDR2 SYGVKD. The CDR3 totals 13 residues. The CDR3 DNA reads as TGTGCCATCAGTGTAACAGGGGAACAGCCCCAGCATTTT. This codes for CAISVTGEQPQHF.

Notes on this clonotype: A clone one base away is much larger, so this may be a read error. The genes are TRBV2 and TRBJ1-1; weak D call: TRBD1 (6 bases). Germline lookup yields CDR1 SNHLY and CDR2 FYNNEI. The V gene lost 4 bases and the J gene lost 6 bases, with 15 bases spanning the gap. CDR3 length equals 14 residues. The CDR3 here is CASSGGGGGAEAFF. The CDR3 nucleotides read TGTGCCAGCAGTGGAGGTGGAGGGGGGGCTGAAGCTTTCTTT.

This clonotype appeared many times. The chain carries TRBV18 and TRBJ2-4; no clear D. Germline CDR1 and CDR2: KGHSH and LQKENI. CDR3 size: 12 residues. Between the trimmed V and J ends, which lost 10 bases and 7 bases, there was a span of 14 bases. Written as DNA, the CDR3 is TGTGCCACCCGAGCATCCGGGAACATTCAGTACTTC. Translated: CATRASGNIQYF.

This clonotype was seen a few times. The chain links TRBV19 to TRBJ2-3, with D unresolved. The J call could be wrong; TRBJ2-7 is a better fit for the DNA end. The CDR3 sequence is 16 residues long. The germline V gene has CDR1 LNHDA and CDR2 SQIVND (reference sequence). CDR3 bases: TGTGCCAGTAGTATAGAAGGCCCAGCTAATACCTACGAGCAGTACTTC. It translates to CASSIEGPANTYEQYF.

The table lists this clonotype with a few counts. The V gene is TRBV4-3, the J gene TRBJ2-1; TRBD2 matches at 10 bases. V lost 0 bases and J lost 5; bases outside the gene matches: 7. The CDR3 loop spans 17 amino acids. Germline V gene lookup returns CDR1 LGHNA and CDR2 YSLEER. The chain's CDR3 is CASSQDRVAGGHNEQFF. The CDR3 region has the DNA TGCGCCAGCAGCCAAGATAGGGTAGCGGGAGGTCACAATGAGCAGTTCTTC.

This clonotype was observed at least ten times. The CDR3 region has the DNA TGTGCCAGTAGTATCGGGGTTGGAAGTCAGGAGACCCAGTACTTC. This translates into CASSIGVGSQETQYF. The V call is TRBV19, the J call TRBJ2-5; maybe TRBD2 (5 bases). The CDR3 has 15 amino acids. Between the trimmed V and J ends, which lost 3 bases and 5 bases, there was a span of 16 bases. In germline, CDR1 is LNHDA, CDR2 SQIVND (reference sequence).

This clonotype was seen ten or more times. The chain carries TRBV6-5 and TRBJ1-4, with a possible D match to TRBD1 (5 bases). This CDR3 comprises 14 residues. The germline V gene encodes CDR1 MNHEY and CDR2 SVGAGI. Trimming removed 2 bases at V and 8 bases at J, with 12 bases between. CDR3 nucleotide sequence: TGTGCCAGCAGTTACCAGCGGACAACGGAAAAACTGTTTTTT. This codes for CASSYQRTTEKLFF.

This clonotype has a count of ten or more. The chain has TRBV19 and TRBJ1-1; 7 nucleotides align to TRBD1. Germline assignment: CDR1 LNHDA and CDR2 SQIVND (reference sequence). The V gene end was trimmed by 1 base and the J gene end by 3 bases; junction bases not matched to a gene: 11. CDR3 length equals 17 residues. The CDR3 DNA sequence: TGTGCCAGTAGTATAGGTTACGTACAGGGGCGGGACACTGAAGCTTTCTTT. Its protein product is CASSIGYVQGRDTEAFF.

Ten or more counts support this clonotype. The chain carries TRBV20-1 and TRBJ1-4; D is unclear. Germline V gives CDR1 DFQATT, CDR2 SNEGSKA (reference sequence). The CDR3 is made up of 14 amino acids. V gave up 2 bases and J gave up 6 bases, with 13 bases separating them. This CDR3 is CSARFPASYEKLFF. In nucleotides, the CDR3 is TGCAGTGCTAGATTTCCAGCCTCTTATGAAAAACTGTTTTTT.

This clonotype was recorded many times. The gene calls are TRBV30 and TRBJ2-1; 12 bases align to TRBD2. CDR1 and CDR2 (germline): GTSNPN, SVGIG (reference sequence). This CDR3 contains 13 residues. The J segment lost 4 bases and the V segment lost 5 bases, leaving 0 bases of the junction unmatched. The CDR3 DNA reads TGTGCCTGGGGACTAGCGGGATACAATGAGCAGTTCTTC. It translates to CAWGLAGYNEQFF.

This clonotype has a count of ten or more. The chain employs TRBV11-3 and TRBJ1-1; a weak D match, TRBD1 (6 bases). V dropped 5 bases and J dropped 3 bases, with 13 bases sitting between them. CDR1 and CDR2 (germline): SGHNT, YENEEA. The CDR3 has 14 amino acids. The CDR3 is CASSRRGGHTEAFF. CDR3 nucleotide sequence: TGTGCCAGCAGCCGGCGGGGGGGCCACACTGAAGCTTTCTTT.

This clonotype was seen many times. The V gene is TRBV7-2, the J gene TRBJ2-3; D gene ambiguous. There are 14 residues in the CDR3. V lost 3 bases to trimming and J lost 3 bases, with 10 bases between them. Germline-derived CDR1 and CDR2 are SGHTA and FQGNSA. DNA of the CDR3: TGTGCCAGCAGCTTGACACGTATGACAGATACGCAGTATTTT. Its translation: CASSLTRMTDTQYF.

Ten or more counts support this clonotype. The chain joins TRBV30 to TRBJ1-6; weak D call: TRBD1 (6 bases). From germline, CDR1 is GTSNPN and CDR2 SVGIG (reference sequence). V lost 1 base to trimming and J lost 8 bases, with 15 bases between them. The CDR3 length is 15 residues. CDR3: CAWSGDGGPDSPLHF. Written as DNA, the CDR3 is TGTGCCTGGAGTGGGGATGGGGGCCCGGATTCACCCCTCCACTTT.